The following is a T cell receptor (beta chain) sequence with its context. The clone's antigen remains unknown. Within one base of it there is no much larger clone, and no base qualities were kept. Collaborating institutions collected whole blood in K2EDTA tubes following their own protocols. For TCRbeta analysis, collaborator samples were shipped as frozen whole blood, as isolated PBMCs, or as DNA extracted from either sample type. TCRbeta CDR3 regions were amplified from genomic DNA using the immunoSEQ Assay, a bias-controlled multiplex PCR. In the authors' own workflow: Within the assay, amplification of reference gene primers was used to estimate how many nucleated cells each sample contained. To quantify the absolute abundance of each unique TCRbeta CDR3 rearrangement, sequence reads were collapsed and filtered. Productive Simpson clonality was computed per sample as the square root of Simpson's diversity index over productive rearrangements. As stored in TCRdb, this immuneACCESS dataset retains in-frame rearrangements with V and J assigned. A fraction of the clones does not appear; measured against another copy, unresolved V genes explain less than half of the discrepancy, and the remainder lacks a known reason. V and J calls and clone size are copied from that table; D and trimming were computed from the DNA. This sample is represented by almost 55,000 clones; 90% of them were singletons. Of the sample, 7.5% to 10% falls within the top ten clones.

The data belong to a study of blood T cell repertoires in COVID-19 (dated by TCRdb to 2020 to 2021). As for the study more broadly: The collaborator samples originated in the United States, Italy and Spain and spanned the acute and convalescent phases of COVID-19. The prospective study material was composed of cDNA or gDNA derived from T cells, B-cell-depleted T cells, or PBMCs. The dataset comprised deeply sampled blood TCRbeta repertoires from subjects exposed to, actively infected with, or recovered from COVID-19. The repertoires were released in a freely available public database meant as a resource for research on the immune response to SARS-CoV-2. Samples were obtained from the ongoing ImmuneRACE study (first 160 participants) and from roughly 1,300 subjects provided by 6 global collaborators. Sample metadata almost always included a de-identified subject ID, COVID-19 status, age in years and sex. Where HLA class I and class II types were available, the types were taken from metadata supplied by the sample provider, not from assay-based typing. Overall study outcomes, separate from this receptor: The quantity of clinical and demographic metadata differed by source and by participant and was supplied without curation.

For this chain, trimming is 2 bases at the V end and 5 bases at the J end, and the number of junction bases without a gene match is 5. Including the terminal cysteine and phenylalanine, the CDR3 comprises 14 residues. Kept here is only the CDR3 DNA, which spans 42 bases and is read in frame from base 1. CDR1 and CDR2 were assigned from the germline V gene (reference sequence) as LGHDT and YNNKEL. The rearrangement joined TRBV3-1 (or the pseudogene TRBV3-2) to TRBJ2-5, and 7 bases in between align with TRBD1. The receptor was derived from a woman aged 40 to 50 with active COVID-19. The sample taken for sequencing was peripheral blood. The CDR3 corresponds to CASSQRGRGETQYF. The DNA is TGTGCCAGCAGCCAAAGGGGGCGCGGGGAGACCCAGTACTTC.